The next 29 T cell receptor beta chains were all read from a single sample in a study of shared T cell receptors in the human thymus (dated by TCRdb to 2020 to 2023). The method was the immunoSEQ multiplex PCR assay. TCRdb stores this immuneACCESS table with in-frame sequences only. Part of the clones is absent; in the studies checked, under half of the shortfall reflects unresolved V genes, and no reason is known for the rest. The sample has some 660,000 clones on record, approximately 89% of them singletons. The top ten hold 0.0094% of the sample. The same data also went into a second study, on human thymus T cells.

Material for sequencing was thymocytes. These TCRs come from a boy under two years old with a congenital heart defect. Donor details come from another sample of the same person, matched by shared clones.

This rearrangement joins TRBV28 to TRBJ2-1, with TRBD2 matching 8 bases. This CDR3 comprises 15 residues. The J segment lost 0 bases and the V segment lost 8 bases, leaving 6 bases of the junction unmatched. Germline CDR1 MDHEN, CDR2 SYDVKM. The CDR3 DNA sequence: TGTGCCAGCCACGGGAGGGAAAGCTCCTACAATGAGCAGTTCTTC. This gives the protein CASHGRESSYNEQFF.

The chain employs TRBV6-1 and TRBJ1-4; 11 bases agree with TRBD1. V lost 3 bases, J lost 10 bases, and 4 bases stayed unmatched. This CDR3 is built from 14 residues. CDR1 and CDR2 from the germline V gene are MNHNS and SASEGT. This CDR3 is CASSEGQGEGKLFF. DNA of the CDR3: TGTGCCAGCAGTGAGGGACAGGGGGAGGGAAAACTGTTTTTT.

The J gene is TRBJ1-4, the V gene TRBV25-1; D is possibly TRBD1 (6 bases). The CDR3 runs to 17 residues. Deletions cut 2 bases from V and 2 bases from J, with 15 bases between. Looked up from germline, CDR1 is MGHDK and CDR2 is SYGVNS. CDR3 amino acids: CASSERGRGVTNEKLFF. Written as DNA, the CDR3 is TGTGCCAGCAGTGAACGGGGCAGGGGAGTCACTAATGAAAAACTGTTTTTT.

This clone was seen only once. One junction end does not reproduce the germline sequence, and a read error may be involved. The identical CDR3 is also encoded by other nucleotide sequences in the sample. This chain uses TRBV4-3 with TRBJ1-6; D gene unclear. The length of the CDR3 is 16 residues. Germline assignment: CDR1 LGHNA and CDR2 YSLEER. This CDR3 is CASSQVWGGHNSPLHF. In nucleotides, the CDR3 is TGCGCCAGCAGCCAAGTTTGGGGAGGTCACAATTCACCCCTTCACTTT.

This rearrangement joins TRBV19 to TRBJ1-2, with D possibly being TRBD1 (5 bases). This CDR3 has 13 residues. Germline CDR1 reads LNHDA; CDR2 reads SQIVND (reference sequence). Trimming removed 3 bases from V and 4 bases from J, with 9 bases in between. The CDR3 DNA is TGTGCCAGTAGTATTCGGCAGGGCTATGGCTACACCTTC. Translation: CASSIRQGYGYTF.

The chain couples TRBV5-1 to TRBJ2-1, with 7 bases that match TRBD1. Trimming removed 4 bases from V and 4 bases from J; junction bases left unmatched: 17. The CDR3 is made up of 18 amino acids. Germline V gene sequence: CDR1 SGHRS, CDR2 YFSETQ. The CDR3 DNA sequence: TGCGCCAGCAGCCTCCTCCAGCTCGGGACAGAGGAATACAATGAGCAGTTCTTC. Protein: CASSLLQLGTEEYNEQFF.

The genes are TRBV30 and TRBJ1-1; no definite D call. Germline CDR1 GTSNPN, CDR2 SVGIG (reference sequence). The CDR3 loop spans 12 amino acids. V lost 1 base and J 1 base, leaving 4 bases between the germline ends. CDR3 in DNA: TGTGCCTGGAGTGCAGGGAACACTGAAGCTTTCTTT. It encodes CAWSAGNTEAFF. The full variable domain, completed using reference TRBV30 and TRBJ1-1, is SQTIHQWPATLVQPVGSPLSLECTVEGTSNPNLYWYRQAAGRGLQLLFYSVGIGQISSEVPQNLSASRPQDRQFILSSKKLLLSDSGFYLCAWSAGNTEAFFGQGTRLTVV.

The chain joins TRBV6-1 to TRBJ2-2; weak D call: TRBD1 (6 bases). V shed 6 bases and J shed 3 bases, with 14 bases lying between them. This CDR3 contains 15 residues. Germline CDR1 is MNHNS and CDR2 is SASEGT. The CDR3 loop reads CASRLGQTYTGELFF. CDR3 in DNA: TGTGCCAGCAGGCTAGGACAGACTTACACCGGGGAGCTGTTTTTT.

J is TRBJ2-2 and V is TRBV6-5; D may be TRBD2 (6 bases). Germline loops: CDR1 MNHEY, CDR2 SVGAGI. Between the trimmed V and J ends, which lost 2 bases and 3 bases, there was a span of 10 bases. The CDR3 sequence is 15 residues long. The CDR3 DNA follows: TGTGCCAGCAGTTACGTAGCGGCTGACACCGGGGAGCTGTTTTTT. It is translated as CASSYVAADTGELFF.

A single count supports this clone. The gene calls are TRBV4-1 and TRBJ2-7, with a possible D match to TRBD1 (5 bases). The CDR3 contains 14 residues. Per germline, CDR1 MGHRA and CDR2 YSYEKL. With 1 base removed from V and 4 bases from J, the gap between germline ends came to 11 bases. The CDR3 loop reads CASSQGAQGYEQYF. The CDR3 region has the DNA TGCGCCAGCAGCCAAGGGGCTCAGGGATACGAGCAGTACTTC.

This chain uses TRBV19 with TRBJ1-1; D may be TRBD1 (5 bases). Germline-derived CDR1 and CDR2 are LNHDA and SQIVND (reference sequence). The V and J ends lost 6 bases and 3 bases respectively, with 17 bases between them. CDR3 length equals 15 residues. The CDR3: CASSKIKQEHTEAFF. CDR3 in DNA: TGTGCCAGTAGCAAAATCAAACAGGAGCACACTGAAGCTTTCTTT.

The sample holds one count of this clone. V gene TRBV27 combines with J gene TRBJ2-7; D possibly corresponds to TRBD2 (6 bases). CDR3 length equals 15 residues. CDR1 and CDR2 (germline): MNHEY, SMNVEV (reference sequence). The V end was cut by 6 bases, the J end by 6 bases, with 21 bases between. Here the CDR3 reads CASRKGRLVAREQYF. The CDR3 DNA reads TGTGCCAGCAGGAAAGGGAGGCTAGTGGCCCGCGAGCAGTACTTC.

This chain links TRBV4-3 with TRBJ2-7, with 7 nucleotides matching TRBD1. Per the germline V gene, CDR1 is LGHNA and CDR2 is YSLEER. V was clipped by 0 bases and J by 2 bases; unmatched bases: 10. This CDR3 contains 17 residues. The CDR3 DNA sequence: TGCGCCAGCAGCCAAGATTCCGGACAGGAAGACACCTACGAGCAGTACTTC. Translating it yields CASSQDSGQEDTYEQYF.

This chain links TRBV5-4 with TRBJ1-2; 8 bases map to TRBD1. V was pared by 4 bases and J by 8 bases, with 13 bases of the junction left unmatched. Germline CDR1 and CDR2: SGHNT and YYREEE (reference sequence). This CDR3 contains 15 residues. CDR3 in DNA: TGTGCCAGCAGCCTCAACCCAGGGACAGGACAAGGCTACACCTTC. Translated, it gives CASSLNPGTGQGYTF.

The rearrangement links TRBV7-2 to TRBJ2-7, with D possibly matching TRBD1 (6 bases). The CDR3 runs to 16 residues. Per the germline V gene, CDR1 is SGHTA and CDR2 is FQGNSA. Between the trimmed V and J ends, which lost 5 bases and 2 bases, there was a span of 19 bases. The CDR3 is CASSPPTEGVTYEQYF. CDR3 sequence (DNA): TGTGCCAGCAGCCCCCCTACAGAGGGGGTGACCTACGAGCAGTACTTC.

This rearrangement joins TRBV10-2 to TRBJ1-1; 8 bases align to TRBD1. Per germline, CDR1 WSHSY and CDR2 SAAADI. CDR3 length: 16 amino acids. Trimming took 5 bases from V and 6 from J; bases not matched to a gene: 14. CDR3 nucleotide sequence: TGCGCCAGCAGTACAGATCTCCGGGACAGGTTCTCTGAAGCTTTCTTT. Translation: CASSTDLRDRFSEAFF.

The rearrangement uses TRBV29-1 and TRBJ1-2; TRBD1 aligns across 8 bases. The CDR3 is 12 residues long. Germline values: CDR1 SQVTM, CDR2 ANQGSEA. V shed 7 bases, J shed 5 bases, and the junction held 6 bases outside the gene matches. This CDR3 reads CSAPRTGYGYTF. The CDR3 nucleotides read TGCAGCGCCCCACGGACAGGGTATGGCTACACCTTC.

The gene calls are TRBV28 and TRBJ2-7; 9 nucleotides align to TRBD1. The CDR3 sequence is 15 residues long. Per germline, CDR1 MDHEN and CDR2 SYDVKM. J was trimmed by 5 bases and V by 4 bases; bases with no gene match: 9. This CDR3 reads CASSWDRVAFHEQYF. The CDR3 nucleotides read TGTGCCAGCAGTTGGGACAGGGTAGCCTTCCACGAGCAGTACTTC.

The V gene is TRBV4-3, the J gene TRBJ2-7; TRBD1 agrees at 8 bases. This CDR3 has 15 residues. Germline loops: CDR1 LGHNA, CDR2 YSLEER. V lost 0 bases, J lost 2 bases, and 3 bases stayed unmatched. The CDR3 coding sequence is TGCGCCAGCAGCCAAGAATCCAGGGGGCCCTACGAGCAGTACTTC. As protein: CASSQESRGPYEQYF.

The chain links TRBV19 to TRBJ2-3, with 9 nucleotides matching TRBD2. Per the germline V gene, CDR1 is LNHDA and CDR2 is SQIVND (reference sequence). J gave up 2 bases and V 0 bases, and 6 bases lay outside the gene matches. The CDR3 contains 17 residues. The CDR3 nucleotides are TGTGCCAGTAGTATAGATCTCGCGGGGGGGAACACAGATACGCAGTATTTT. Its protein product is CASSIDLAGGNTDTQYF.

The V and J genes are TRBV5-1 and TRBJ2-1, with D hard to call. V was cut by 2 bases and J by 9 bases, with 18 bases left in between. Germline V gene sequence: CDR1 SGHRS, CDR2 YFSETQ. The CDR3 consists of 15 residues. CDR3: CASSFKPIFPGEQFF. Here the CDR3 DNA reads TGCGCCAGCAGCTTTAAGCCCATTTTCCCGGGTGAGCAGTTCTTC.

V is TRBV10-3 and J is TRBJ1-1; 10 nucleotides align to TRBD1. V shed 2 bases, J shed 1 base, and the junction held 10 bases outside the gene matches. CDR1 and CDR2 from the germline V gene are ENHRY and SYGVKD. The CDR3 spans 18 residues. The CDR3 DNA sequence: TGTGCCATCAGTGAGCCCAGGGACAGGGGACCCCCGAACACTGAAGCTTTCTTT. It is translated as CAISEPRDRGPPNTEAFF.

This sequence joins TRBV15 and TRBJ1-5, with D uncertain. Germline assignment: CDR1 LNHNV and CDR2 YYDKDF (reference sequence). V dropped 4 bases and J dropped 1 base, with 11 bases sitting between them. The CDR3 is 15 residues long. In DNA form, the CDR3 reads TGTGCCACCAGCATTCGCGGGGAAAGCAATCAGCCCCAGCATTTT. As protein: CATSIRGESNQPQHF.

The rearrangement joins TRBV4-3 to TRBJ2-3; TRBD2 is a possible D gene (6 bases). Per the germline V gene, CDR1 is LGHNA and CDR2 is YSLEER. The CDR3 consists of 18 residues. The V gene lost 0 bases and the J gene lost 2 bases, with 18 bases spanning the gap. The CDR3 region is CASSQDPRGGRITDTQYF. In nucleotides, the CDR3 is TGCGCCAGCAGCCAAGATCCAAGGGGTGGGAGGATCACAGATACGCAGTATTTT.

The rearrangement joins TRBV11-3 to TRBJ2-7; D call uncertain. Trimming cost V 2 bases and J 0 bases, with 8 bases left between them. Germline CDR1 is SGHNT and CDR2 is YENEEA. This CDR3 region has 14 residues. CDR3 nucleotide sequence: TGTGCCAGCAGCTTATCAAACATCTCCTACGAGCAGTACTTC. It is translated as CASSLSNISYEQYF.

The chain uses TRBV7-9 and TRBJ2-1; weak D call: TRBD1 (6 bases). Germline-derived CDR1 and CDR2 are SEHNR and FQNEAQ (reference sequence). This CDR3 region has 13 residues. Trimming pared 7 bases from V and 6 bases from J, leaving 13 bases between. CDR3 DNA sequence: TGTGCCAGCAAAAAATGGGGGCCCAATGAGCAGTTCTTC. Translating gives CASKKWGPNEQFF.

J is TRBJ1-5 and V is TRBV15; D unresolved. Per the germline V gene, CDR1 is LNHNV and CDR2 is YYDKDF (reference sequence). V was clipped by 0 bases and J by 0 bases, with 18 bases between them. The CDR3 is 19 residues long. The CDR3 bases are TGTGCCACCAGCAGAGATTCGAGAAACAGAGTCTTTAGCAATCAGCCCCAGCATTTT. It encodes CATSRDSRNRVFSNQPQHF. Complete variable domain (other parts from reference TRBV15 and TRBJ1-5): DAMVIQNPRYQVTQFGKPVTLSCSQTLNHNVMYWYQQKSSQAPKLLFHYYDKDFNNEADTPDNFQSRRPNTSFCFLDIRSPGLGDTAMYLCATSRDSRNRVFSNQPQHFGDGTRLSIL.

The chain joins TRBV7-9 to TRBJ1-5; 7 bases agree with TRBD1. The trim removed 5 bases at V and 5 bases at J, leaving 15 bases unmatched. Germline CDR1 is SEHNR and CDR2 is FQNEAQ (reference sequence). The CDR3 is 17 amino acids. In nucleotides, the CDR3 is TGTGCCAGCAGCCCAGAGAAGCCAGGGGGTAGGGATCAGCCCCAGCATTTT. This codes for CASSPEKPGGRDQPQHF.

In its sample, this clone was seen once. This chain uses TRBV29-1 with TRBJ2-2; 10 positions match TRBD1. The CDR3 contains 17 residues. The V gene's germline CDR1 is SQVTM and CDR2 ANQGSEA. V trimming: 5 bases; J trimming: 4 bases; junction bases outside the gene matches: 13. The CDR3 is CSVSTTGGQSGTGELFF. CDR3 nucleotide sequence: TGCAGCGTTTCTACGACAGGGGGCCAATCGGGCACCGGGGAGCTGTTTTTT.